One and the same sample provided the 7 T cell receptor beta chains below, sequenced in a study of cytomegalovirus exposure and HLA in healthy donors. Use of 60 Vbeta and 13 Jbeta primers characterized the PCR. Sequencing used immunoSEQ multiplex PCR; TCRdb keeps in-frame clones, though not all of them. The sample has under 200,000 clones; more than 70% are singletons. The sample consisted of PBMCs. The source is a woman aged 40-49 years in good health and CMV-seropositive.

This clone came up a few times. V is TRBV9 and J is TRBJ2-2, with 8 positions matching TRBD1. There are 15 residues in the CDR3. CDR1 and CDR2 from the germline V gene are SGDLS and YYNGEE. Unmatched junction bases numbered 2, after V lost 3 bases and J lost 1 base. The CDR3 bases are TGTGCCAGCAGCGACGACAGGGGGAACACCGGGGAGCTGTTTTTT. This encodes CASSDDRGNTGELFF.

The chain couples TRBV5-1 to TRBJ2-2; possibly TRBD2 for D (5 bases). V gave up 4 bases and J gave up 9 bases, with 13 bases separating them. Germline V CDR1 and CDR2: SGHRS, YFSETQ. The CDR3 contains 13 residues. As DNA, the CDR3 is TGCGCCAGCAGCCAACTAGTCGCGCGGGAGCTGTTTTTT. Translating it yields CASSQLVARELFF.

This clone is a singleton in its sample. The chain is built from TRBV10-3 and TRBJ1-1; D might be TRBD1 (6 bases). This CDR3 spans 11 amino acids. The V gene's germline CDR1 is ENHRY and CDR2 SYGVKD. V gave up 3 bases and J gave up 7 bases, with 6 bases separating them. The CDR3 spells CAISEGGEAFF. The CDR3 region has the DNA TGTGCCATCAGTGAAGGGGGTGAAGCTTTCTTT.

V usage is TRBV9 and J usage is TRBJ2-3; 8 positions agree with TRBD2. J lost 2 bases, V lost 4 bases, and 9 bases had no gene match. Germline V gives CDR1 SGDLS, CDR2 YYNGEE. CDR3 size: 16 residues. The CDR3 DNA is TGTGCCAGCAGCCTCCGAATAGCGGGATACACAGATACGCAGTATTTT. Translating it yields CASSLRIAGYTDTQYF. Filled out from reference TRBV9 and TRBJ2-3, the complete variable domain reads DSGVTQTPKHLITATGQRVTLRCSPRSGDLSVYWYQQSLDQGLQFLIQYYNGEERAKGNILERFSAQQFPDLHSELNLSSLELGDSALYFCASSLRIAGYTDTQYFGPGTRLTVL.

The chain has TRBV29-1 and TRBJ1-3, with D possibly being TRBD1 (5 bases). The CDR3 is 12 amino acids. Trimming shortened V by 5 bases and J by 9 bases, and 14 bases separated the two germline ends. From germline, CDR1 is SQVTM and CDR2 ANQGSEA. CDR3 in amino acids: CSVQGSEATIYF. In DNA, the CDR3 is TGCAGCGTTCAGGGAAGCGAGGCCACCATATATTTT.

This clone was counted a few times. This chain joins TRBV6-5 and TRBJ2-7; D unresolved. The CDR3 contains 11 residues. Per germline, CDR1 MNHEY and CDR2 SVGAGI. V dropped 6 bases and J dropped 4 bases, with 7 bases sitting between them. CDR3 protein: CASSTEYEQYF. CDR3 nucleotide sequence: TGTGCCAGCAGCACAGAGTACGAGCAGTACTTC.

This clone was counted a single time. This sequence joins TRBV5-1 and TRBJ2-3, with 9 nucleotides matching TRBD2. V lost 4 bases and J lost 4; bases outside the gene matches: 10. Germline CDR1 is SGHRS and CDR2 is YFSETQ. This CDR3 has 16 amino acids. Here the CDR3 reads CASSSLAGLGSDTQYF. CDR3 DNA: TGCGCCAGCAGCAGTCTAGCGGGACTCGGTTCAGATACGCAGTATTTT.